This T cell receptor (beta chain) was obtained from a study of early T cells in non-severe SARS-CoV-2 infection. Study details: From unsorted whole blood, bulk RNA was sequenced, and the chains remained unpaired. Study results and limitations: Sequences matched to VDJdb favored anti-spike CD8 responses, while private and CD4 specificities were missed.

Germline CDR1 DFQATT, CDR2 SNEGSKA (reference sequence). CDR3 length: 14 amino acids. The V end lost 0 bases, the J end lost 7 bases, and 10 bases lay between the germline ends. Individual cDNA molecules were tagged with unique molecular identifiers, the study reported. TCRdb called the 5' RACE reads again in MiXCR, with one record for every CDR3 protein. This table holds tens of thousands of distinct CDR3 sequences, roughly 5.7% found once. Turning to this clonotype: Antigen specificity is unknown.

The origin of this receptor is an adult who was a healthcare worker with PCR-confirmed SARS-CoV-2 infection or an uninfected control (not recorded which). The chain links TRBV20-1 to TRBJ1-6; the D gene is possibly TRBD1 (5 bases). The material sequenced was whole blood. CDR3: CSARDRAGNSPLHF. The CDR3 DNA reads as TGCAGTGCTAGAGACAGGGCCGGCAATTCACCCCTCCACTTT.